The rows below give T cell receptor beta chains drawn from one sample of a study of T cell changes during pregnancy in multiple sclerosis. The method was immunoSEQ multiplex PCR; TCRdb's version includes in-frame clones alone and lacks a portion of them. The sample consists of approximately 53,000 clones, over 85% of them appearing once. Sequencing used CD4+ T cells from peripheral blood mononuclear cells, obtained before pregnancy. The receptors originated from a female donor with multiple sclerosis, enrolled in a pregnancy study. The CDR3 runs from the conserved cysteine through the conserved F or W. A D gene is named only where the DNA matches it firmly. Part of the rows lack a size; the others show once, few, many or a class for expanded clones.

CDR3 length | J gene | clone size | D gene | V gene | CDR3 DNA | CDR3 protein
16 | TRBJ2-1 | NA | NA | TRBV6-5 | TGTGCCAGCAGTTACCGTCCGGGTAGGCAGGGCGGTGAGCAGTTCTTC | CASSYRPGRQGGEQFF
14 | TRBJ2-2 | NA | TRBD2 | TRBV2 | TGTGCCAGCAGACAACTAGCGAGCACCGGGGAGCTGTTTTTT | CASRQLASTGELFF
15 | TRBJ2-1 | NA | TRBD2 | TRBV5-1 | TGCGCCAGCAGCTTGCTAAGCGGGGAAAACAATGAGCAGTTCTTC | CASSLLSGENNEQFF
13 | TRBJ2-7 | NA | TRBD2 | TRBV5-6 | TGTGCCAGCAGCCTAGGGACTATCGGAAGGCAGTACTTC | CASSLGTIGRQYF
14 | TRBJ1-1 | NA | NA | TRBV18 | TGTGCCAGCTCACCCCAATCGGGGGAGACTGAAGCTTTCTTT | CASSPQSGETEAFF
14 | TRBJ2-7 | NA | TRBD1 | TRBV27 | TGTGCCAGTTGCCGGGACAGGGGGCTTGGGGAGCAGTACTTC | CASCRDRGLGEQYF
16 | TRBJ1-2 | NA | NA | TRBV6-5 | TGTGCCAGCAGTTACTCGCCCAGGTTAGCTAACTATGGCTACACCTTC | CASSYSPRLANYGYTF
13 | TRBJ2-7 | NA | TRBD2 | TRBV30 | TGTGCCTGGAGCATAGCGGGGGGTTACGAGCAGTACTTC | CAWSIAGGYEQYF
14 | TRBJ1-1 | once | TRBD1 | TRBV27 | TGTGCCAGCAGCCGGACAGGTATTTACACTGAAGCTTTCTTT | CASSRTGIYTEAFF
13 | TRBJ1-2 | NA | NA | TRBV30 | TGTGCCTGGAGGGGGGACACCAACTATGGCTACACCTTC | CAWRGDTNYGYTF
17 | TRBJ2-7 | NA | TRBD1 | TRBV4-1 | TGCGCCAGCAGCCAAGCATACCGGGACAGGGGACCCATCGAGCAGTACTTC | CASSQAYRDRGPIEQYF
15 | TRBJ1-3 | few | NA | TRBV6-1 | TGTGCCAGCAGCCGAGGGCCAACTCCAGGAAACACCATATATTTT | CASSRGPTPGNTIYF
13 | TRBJ1-1 | NA | TRBD1 | TRBV28 | TGTGCCAGCAGGGGGACAGGGTCCTCTGAAGCTTTCTTT | CASRGTGSSEAFF
15 | TRBJ2-7 | once | TRBD2 | TRBV7-2 | TGTGCCAGCAGCTGGATAGGCGGGAGGTCCTACGAGCAGTACTTC | CASSWIGGRSYEQYF
16 | TRBJ2-2 | NA | NA | TRBV5-1 | TGCGCCAGCGTCGCGGGGCTAGGGCTACAGGACCGGGAGCTGTTTTTT | CASVAGLGLQDRELFF
12 | TRBJ1-2 | NA | TRBD1 | TRBV29-1 | TGCAGCGTTGAGCAGGGGGCACGTGGCTACACCTTC | CSVEQGARGYTF
19 | TRBJ1-5 | NA | TRBD1 | TRBV7-8 | TGTGCCAGCAGCTTATTGGACAGGGGGCCCTTTTATAGCAATCAGCCCCAGCATTTT | CASSLLDRGPFYSNQPQHF
14 | TRBJ2-5 | NA | NA | TRBV7-2 | TGTGCCAGCAGCGCACAGGCGGCGGTAGAGACCCAGTACTTC | CASSAQAAVETQYF
15 | TRBJ2-3 | NA | TRBD2 | TRBV13 | TGTGCCAGCAGTCGGGGGGACCTCGTATCAGATACGCAGTATTTT | CASSRGDLVSDTQYF
16 | TRBJ2-7 | NA | TRBD2 | TRBV28 | TGTGCCAGCAGACCGGCTTTGGGGGGGAGGGCCGGCGAGCAGTACTTC | CASRPALGGRAGEQYF
14 | TRBJ2-3 | NA | TRBD2 | TRBV27 | TGTGCCAGCAGGGTAGCGGGGGGCACGAATACGCAGTATTTT | CASRVAGGTNTQYF
13 | TRBJ1-1 | NA | NA | TRBV19 | TGTGCCAGTAGTATGGGAGGGAACACTGAAGCTTTCTTT | CASSMGGNTEAFF
16 | TRBJ2-3 | NA | TRBD2 | TRBV7-8 | TGTGCCAGCAGCCATAGAGCGGGAGAAGGCACAGATACGCAGTATTTT | CASSHRAGEGTDTQYF
13 | TRBJ2-2 | NA | NA | TRBV2 | TGTGCCAGTCGGGTAGGAAACACCGGGGAGCTGTTTTTT | CASRVGNTGELFF
13 | TRBJ1-1 | NA | NA | TRBV30 | TGTGCCTGGAGTGTACAAGTGAACACTGAAGCTTTCTTT | CAWSVQVNTEAFF
13 | TRBJ1-2 | NA | TRBD1 | TRBV19 | TGTGCCAGTAGACAGGGGATCGACTATGGCTACACCTTC | CASRQGIDYGYTF
18 | TRBJ2-7 | NA | NA | TRBV5-5 | TGTGCCAGCAGCTTTGGTTCAGGGGAAAGGGCGAGCCCCTACGAGCAGTACTTC | CASSFGSGERASPYEQYF
14 | TRBJ2-1 | NA | TRBD2 | TRBV29-1 | TGCAGCGTCCAGCGGGAGGGCGCCTACAATGAGCAGTTCTTC | CSVQREGAYNEQFF
14 | TRBJ2-3 | once | TRBD2 | TRBV7-9 | TGTGCCAGCGCGAGACTAGCGGGAAGAGATACGCAGTATTTT | CASARLAGRDTQYF
16 | TRBJ2-7 | NA | TRBD1 | TRBV19 | TGTGCCAGTAGTATAGTCGCGGGACAGGGGTTCTACGAGCAGTACTTC | CASSIVAGQGFYEQYF
15 | TRBJ1-2 | NA | NA | TRBV6-1 | TGTGCCAGCAGTGAAGGATTGGGAGATTCCTATGGCTACACCTTC | CASSEGLGDSYGYTF
14 | TRBJ2-4 | NA | TRBD1 | TRBV2 | TGTGCCAGCCTAAAGGGGACAGGAAAAAACATTCAGTACTTC | CASLKGTGKNIQYF
10 | TRBJ1-2 | NA | NA | TRBV19 | TGTGCCAGTTGGAGCAATCGTTACACCTTC | CASWSNRYTF
16 | TRBJ1-2 | NA | TRBD1 | TRBV19 | TGTGCCAGTATTCTAGGTACGGGGACAGCATACTATGGCTACACCTTC | CASILGTGTAYYGYTF
14 | TRBJ2-2 | once | NA | TRBV7-9 | TGTGCCAGCAGCTTAGACGGTTACACCGGGGAGCTGTTTTTT | CASSLDGYTGELFF